This entry is about one TCR beta chain. Its cognate antigen is unknown. Sequencing was performed with immunoSEQ multiplex PCR; in TCRdb, only in-frame clones are kept and a portion is missing. The data contain approximately 94,000 clones, approximately 91% of them singletons. The germline V and J ends were trimmed by 8 bases and 3 bases, with 16 bases remaining between them. Per the germline V gene, CDR1 is SQVTM and CDR2 is ANQGSEA. This CDR3 is 14 amino acids long. This sample is part of a study of siplizumab effects on memory and regulatory T cells. Study-level results: Naive T cells seemed more diverse than memory cells; they also seemed major alloresponse contributors. Researchers could not give a naive or memory phenotype to roughly 75-96% of proliferating CD4+ or CD8+ clones.

The chain carries TRBV29-1 and TRBJ2-2, with D possibly being TRBD1 (6 bases). The TCR originated in a human donor in good health. Material: CD4+ T cells sorted from blood. The CDR3 region is CSSSTGSDTGELFF. For the CDR3, the DNA is TGCAGCTCTTCCACAGGGTCGGACACCGGGGAGCTGTTTTTT.